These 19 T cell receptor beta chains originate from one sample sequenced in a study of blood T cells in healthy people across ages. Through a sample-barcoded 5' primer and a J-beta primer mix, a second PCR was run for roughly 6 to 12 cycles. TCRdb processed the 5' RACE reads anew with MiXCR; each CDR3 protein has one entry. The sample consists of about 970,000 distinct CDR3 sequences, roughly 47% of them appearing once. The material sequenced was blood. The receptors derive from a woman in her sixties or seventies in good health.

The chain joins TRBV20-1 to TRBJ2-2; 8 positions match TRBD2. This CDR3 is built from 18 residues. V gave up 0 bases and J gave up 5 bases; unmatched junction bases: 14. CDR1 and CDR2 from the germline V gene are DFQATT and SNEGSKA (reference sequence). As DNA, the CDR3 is TGCAGTGCTAGAGAGCTGGGGGCGGGAGGAATTAGGACCGGGGAGCTGTTTTTT. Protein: CSARELGAGGIRTGELFF.

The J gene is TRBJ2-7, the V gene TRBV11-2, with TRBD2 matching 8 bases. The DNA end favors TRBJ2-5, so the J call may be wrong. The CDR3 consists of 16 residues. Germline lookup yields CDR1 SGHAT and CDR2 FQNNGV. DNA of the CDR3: TGTGCCAGCAGTTCTCCGGATAGCGGGACTGGAGAGACCCAGTACTTC. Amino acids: CASSSPDSGTGETQYF.

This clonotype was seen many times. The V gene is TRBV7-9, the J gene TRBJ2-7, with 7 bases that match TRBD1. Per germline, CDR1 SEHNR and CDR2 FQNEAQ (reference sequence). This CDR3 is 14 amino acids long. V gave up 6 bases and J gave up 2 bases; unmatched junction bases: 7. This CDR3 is CASSPDRATYEQYF. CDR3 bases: TGTGCCAGCAGTCCAGACAGGGCTACCTACGAGCAGTACTTC.

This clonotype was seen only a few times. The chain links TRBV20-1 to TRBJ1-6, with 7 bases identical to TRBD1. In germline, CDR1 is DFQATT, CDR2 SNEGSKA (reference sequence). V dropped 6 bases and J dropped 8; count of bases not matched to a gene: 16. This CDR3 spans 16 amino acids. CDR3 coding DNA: TGCAGTGCGACAGATAAGGGGACAGTCCGCTATTCACCCCTCCACTTT. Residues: CSATDKGTVRYSPLHF.

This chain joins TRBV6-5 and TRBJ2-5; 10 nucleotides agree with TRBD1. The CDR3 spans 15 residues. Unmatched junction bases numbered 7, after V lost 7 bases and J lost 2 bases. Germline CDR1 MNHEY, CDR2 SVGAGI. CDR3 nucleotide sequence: TGTGCCAGCACCGTGACAGGGGGCCTACAAGAGACCCAGTACTTC. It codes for CASTVTGGLQETQYF.

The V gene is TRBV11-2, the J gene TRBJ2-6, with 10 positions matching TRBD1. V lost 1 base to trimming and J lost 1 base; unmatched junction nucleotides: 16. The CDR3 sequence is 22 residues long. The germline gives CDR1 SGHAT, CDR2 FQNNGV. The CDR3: CASSLVLLYTGQGESGANVLTF. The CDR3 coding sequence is TGTGCCAGCAGCTTAGTTCTGCTTTATACTGGACAGGGGGAGTCTGGGGCCAACGTCCTGACTTTC.

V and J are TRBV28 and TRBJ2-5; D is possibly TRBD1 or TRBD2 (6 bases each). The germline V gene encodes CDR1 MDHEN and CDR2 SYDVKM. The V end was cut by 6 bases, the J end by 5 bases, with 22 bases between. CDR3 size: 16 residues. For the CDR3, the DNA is TGTGCCAGCAGAGGACGGGGGCAGAAGCTTGTGGAGACCCAGTACTTC. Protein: CASRGRGQKLVETQYF.

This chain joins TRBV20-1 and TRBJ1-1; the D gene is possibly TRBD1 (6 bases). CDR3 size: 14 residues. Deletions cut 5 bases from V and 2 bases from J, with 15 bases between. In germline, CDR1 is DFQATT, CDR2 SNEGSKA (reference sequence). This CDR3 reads CSASQTGPNTEAFF. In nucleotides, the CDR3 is TGCAGTGCTTCCCAGACAGGTCCCAACACTGAAGCTTTCTTT.

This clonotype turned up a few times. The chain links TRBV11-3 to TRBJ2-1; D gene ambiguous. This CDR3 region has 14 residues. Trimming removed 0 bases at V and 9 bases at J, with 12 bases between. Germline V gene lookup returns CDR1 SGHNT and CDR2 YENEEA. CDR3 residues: CASSLDGQWGEQFF. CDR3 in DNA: TGTGCCAGCAGCTTAGACGGCCAGTGGGGTGAGCAGTTCTTC.

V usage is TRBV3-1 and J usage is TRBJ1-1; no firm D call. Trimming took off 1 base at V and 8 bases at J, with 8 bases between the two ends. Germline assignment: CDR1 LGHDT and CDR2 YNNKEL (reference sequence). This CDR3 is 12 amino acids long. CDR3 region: CASSQGAREAFF. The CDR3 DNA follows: TGTGCCAGCAGCCAAGGTGCCAGAGAAGCTTTCTTT. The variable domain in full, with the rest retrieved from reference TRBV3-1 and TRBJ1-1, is DTAVSQTPKYLVTQMGNDKSIKCEQNLGHDTMYWYKQDSKKFLKIMFSYNNKELIINETVPNRFSPKSPDKAHLNLHINSLELGDSAVYFCASSQGAREAFFGQGTRLTVV.

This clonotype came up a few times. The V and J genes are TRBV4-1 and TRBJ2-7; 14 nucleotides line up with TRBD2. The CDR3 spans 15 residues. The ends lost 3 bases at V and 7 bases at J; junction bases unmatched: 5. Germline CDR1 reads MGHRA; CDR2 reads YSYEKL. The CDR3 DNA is TGCGCCAGCAGCCAGGGACTAGCGGGAGAAAGGGAGCAGTACTTC. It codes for CASSQGLAGEREQYF.

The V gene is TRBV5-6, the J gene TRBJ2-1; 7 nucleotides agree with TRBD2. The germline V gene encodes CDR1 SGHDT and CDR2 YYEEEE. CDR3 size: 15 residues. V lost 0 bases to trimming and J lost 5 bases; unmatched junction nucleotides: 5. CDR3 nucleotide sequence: TGTGCCAGCAGCTTGGTCGGCGGGAGTCACAATGAGCAGTTCTTC. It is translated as CASSLVGGSHNEQFF.

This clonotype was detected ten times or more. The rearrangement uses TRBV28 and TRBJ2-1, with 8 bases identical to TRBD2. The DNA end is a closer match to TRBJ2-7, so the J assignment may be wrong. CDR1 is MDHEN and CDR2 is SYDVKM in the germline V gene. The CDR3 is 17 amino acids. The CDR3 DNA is TGTGCCAGCACCTCAGCGGGAGAGTTTAAGTCCTACAATGAGCAGTACTTC. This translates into CASTSAGEFKSYNEQYF.

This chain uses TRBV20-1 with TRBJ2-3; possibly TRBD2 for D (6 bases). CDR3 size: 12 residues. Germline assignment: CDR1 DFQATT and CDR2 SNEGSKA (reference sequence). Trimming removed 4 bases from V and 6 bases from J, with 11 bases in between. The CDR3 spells CSAIRDSDTQYF. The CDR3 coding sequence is TGCAGTGCTATCCGGGACTCGGATACGCAGTATTTT.

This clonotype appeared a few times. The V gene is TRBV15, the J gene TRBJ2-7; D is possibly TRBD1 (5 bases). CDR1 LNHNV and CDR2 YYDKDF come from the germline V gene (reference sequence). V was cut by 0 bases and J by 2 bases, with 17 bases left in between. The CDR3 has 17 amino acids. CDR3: CATSRDLLRGRPYEQYF. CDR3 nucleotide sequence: TGTGCCACCAGCAGAGATCTCTTAAGGGGAAGGCCCTACGAGCAGTACTTC.

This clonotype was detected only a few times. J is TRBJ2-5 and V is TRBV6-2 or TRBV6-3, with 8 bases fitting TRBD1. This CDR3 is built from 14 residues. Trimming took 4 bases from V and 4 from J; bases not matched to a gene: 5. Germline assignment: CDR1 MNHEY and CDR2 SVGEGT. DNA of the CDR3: TGTGCCAGCAGTTTTCGACAGGGGACAGAGACCCAGTACTTC. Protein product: CASSFRQGTETQYF.

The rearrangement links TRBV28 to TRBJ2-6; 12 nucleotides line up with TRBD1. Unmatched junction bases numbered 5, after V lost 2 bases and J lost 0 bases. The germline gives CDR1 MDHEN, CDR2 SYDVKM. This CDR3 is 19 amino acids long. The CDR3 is CASSLTRDRGRSGANVLTF. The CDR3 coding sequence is TGTGCCAGCAGTTTAACCCGGGACAGGGGGCGCTCTGGGGCCAACGTCCTGACTTTC.

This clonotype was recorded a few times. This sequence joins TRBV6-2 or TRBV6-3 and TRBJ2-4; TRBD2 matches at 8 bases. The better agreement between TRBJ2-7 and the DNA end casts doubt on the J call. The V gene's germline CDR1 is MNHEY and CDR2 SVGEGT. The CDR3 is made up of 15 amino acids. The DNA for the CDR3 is TGTGCCAGCAGATATCACGGGAGCGGGAGCTACGAGCAGTACTTC. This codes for CASRYHGSGSYEQYF.

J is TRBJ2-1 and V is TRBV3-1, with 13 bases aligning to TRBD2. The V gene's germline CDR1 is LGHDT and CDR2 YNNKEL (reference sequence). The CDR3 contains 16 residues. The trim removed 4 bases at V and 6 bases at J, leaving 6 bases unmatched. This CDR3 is CASSPLAGGSGNEQFF. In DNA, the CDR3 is TGTGCCAGCAGCCCACTAGCGGGAGGGTCTGGCAATGAGCAGTTCTTC.